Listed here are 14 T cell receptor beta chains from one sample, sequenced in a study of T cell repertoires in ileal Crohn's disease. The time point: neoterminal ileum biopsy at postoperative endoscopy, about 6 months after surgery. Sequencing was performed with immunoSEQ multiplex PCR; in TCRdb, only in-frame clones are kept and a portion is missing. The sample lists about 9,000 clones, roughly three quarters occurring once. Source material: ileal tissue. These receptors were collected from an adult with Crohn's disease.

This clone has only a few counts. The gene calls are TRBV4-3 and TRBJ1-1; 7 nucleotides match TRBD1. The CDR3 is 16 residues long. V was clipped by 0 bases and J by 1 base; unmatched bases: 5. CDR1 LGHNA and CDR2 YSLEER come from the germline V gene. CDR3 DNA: TGCGCCAGCAGCCAAGACCCCCAGGGGGGGAACACTGAAGCTTTCTTT. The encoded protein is CASSQDPQGGNTEAFF.

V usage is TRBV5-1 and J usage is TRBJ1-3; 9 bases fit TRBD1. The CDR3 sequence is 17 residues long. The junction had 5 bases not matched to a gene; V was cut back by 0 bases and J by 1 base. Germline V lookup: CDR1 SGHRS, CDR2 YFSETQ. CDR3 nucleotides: TGCGCCAGCAGCTTGGCCCAGACAGGGGGTTCTGGAAACACCATATATTTT. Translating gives CASSLAQTGGSGNTIYF. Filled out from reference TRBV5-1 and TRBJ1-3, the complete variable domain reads KAGVTQTPRYLIKTRGQQVTLSCSPISGHRSVSWYQQTPGQGLQFLFEYFSETQRNKGNFPGRFSGRQFSNSRSEMNVSTLELGDSALYLCASSLAQTGGSGNTIYFGEGSWLTVV.

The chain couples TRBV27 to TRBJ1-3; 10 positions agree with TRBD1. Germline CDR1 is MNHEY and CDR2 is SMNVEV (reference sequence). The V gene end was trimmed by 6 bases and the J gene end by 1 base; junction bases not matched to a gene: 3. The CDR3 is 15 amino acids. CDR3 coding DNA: TGTGCCAGCAGGACAGGGGGCCTATCTGGAAACACCATATATTTT. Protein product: CASRTGGLSGNTIYF.

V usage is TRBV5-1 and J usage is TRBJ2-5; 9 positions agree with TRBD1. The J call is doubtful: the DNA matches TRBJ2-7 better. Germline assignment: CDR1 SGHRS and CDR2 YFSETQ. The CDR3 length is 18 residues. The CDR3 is CASSFLQDTGTGKYEQYF. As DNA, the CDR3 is TGCGCCAGCAGCTTTTTGCAGGACACCGGGACAGGGAAATACGAGCAGTACTTC.

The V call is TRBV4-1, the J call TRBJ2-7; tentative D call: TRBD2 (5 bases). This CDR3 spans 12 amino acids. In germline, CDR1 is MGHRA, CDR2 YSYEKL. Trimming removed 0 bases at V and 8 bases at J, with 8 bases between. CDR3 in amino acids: CASSQDIGKQYF. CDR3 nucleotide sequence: TGCGCCAGCAGCCAAGATATCGGGAAGCAGTACTTC.

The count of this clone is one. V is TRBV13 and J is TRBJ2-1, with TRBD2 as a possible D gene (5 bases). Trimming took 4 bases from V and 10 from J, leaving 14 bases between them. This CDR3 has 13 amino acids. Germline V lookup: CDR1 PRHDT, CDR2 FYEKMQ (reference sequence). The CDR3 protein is CASSSVPTGEQFF. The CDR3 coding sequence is TGTGCCAGCAGCTCCGTACCTACGGGGGAGCAGTTCTTC.

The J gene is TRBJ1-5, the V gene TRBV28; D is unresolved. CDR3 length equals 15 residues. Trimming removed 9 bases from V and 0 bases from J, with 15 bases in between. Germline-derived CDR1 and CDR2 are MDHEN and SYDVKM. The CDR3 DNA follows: TGTGCCAGTTGCTACTTAGAGTTTAGCAATCAGCCCCAGCATTTT. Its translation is CASCYLEFSNQPQHF.

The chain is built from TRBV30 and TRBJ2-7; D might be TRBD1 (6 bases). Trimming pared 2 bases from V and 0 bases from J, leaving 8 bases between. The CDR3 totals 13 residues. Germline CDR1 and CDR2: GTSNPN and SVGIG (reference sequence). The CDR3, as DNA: TGTGCCTGGAGTACAGGGAGCTCCTACGAGCAGTACTTC. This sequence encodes CAWSTGSSYEQYF.

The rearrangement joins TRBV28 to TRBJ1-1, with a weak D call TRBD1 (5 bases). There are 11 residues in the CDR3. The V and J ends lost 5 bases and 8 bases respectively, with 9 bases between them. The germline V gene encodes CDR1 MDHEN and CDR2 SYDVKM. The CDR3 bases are TGTGCCAGCAGTAACAGGTACGAAGCTTTCTTT. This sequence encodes CASSNRYEAFF.

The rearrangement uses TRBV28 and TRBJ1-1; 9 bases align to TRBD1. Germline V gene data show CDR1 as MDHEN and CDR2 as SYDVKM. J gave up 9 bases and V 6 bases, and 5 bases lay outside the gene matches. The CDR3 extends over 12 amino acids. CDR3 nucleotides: TGTGCCAGCAGCCGGGACAGGGACCAAGCTTTCTTT. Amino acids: CASSRDRDQAFF. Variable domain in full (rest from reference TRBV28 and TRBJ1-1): DVKVTQSSRYLVKRTGEKVFLECVQDMDHENMFWYRQDPGLGLRLIYFSYDVKMKEKGDIPEGYSVSREKKERFSLILESASTNQTSMYLCASSRDRDQAFFGQGTRLTVV.

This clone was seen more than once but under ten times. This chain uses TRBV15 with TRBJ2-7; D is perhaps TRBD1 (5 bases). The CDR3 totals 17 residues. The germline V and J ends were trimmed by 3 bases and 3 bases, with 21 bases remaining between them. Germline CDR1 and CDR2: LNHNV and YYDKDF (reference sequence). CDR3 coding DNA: TGTGCCACCAGCAGGGGATCCCTCTACGGCAGGGACTACGAGCAGTACTTC. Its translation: CATSRGSLYGRDYEQYF.

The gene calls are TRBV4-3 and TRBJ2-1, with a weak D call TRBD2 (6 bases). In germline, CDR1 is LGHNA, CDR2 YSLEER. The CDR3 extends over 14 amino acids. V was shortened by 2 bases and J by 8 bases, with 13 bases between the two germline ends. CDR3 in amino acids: CASSQSGPGDEQFF. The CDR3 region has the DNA TGCGCCAGCAGCCAATCGGGCCCGGGGGATGAGCAGTTCTTC.

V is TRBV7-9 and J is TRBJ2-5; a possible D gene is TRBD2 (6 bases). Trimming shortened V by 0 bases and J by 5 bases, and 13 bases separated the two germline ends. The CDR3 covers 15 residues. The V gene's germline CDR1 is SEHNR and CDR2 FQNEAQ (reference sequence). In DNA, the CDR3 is TGTGCCAGCAGCTTAGCGCACGGAGGGGTGGAGACCCAGTACTTC. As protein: CASSLAHGGVETQYF.

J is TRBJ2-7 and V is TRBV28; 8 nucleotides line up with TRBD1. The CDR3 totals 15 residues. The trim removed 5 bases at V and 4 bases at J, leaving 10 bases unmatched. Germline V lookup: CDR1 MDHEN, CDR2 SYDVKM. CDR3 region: CASSLRDTGGYEQYF. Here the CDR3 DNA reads TGTGCCAGCAGTCTACGGGACACAGGGGGATACGAGCAGTACTTC. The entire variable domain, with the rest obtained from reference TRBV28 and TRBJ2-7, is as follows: DVKVTQSSRYLVKRTGEKVFLECVQDMDHENMFWYRQDPGLGLRLIYFSYDVKMKEKGDIPEGYSVSREKKERFSLILESASTNQTSMYLCASSLRDTGGYEQYFGPGTRLTVT.